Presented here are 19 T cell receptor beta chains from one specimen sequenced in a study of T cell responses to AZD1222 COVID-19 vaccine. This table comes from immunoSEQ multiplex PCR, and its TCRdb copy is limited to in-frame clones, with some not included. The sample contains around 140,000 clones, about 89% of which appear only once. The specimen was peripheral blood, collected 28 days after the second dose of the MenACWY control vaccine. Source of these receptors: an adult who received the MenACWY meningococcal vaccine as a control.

The CDR3 DNA sequence: TGTGCCAGCTCACCACCACGACTAGCGGGAATAGAGACCCAGTACTTC. Encoded protein: CASSPPRLAGIETQYF. This sequence joins TRBV18 and TRBJ2-5; 11 positions agree with TRBD2. Germline CDR1 KGHSH, CDR2 LQKENI. CDR3 length equals 16 residues. V was pared by 0 bases and J by 4 bases, with 4 bases of the junction left unmatched.

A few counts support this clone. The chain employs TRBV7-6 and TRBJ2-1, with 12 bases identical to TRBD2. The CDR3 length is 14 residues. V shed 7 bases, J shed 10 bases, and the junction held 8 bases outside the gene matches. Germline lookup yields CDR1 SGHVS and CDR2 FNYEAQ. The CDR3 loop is CASTRLAGAKEQFF. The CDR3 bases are TGTGCCAGCACCCGACTAGCGGGAGCGAAAGAGCAGTTCTTC.

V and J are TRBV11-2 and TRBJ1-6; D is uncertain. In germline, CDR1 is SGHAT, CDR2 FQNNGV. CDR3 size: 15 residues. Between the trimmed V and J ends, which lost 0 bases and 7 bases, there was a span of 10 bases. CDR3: CASSLEPGLNSPLHF. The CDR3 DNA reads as TGTGCCAGCAGCTTAGAACCCGGACTGAATTCACCCCTCCACTTT.

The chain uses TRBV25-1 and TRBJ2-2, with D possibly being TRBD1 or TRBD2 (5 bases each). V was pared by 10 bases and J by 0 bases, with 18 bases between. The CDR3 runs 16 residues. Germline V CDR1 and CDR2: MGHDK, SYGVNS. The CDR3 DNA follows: TGTGCCATTTCGGGCGAGGGGTTTCCGAACACCGGGGAGCTGTTTTTT. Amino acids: CAISGEGFPNTGELFF.

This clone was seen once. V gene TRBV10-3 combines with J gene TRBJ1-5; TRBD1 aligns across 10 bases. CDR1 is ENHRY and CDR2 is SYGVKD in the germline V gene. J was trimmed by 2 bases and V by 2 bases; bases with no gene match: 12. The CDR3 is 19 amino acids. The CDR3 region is CAISETRQGAAGGNQPQHF. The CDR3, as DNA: TGTGCCATCAGTGAGACTAGACAGGGGGCGGCTGGGGGCAATCAGCCCCAGCATTTT.

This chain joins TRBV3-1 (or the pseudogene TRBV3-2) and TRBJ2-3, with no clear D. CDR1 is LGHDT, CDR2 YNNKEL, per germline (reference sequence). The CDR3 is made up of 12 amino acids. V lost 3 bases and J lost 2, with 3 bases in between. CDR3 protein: CASSQNTDTQYF. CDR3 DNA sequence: TGTGCCAGCAGCCAGAACACAGATACGCAGTATTTT.

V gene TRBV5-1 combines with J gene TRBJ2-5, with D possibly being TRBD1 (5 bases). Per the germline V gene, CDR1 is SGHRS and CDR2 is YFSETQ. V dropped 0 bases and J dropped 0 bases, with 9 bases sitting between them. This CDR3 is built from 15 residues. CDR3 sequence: CASSLDRGHQETQYF. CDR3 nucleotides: TGCGCCAGCAGCTTGGATAGGGGTCACCAAGAGACCCAGTACTTC. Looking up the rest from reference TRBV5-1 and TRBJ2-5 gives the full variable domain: KAGVTQTPRYLIKTRGQQVTLSCSPISGHRSVSWYQQTPGQGLQFLFEYFSETQRNKGNFPGRFSGRQFSNSRSEMNVSTLELGDSALYLCASSLDRGHQETQYFGPGTRLLVL.

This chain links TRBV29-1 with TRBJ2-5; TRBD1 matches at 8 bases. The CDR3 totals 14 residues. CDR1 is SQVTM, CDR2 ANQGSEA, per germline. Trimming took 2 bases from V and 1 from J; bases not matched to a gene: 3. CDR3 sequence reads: CSVEYGQGQETQYF. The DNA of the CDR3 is TGCAGCGTTGAATATGGACAGGGCCAAGAGACCCAGTACTTC.

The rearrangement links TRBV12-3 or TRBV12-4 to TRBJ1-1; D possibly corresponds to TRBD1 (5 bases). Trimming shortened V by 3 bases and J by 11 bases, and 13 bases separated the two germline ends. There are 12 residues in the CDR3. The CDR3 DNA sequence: TGTGCCAGCAGTTTCGGGGCACCCCAGGCTTTCTTT. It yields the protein CASSFGAPQAFF.

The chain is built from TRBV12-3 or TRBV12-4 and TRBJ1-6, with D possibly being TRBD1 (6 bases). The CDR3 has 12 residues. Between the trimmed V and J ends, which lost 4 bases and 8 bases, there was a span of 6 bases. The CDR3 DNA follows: TGTGCCAGCAGTTCAGGGGATTCACCCCTCCACTTT. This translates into CASSSGDSPLHF.

The CDR3 nucleotides are TGTGCCAGCAGTTTTAGGGCAAACTATGGCTACACCTTC. This codes for CASSFRANYGYTF. The chain has TRBV12-3 or TRBV12-4 and TRBJ1-2; D gene uncertain. With 3 bases removed from V and 2 bases from J, the gap between germline ends came to 7 bases. The CDR3 extends over 13 amino acids.

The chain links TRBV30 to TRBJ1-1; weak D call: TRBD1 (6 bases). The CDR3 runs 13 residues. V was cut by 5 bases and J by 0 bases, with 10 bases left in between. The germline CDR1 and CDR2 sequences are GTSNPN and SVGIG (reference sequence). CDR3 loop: CAWSGQLNTEAFF. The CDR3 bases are TGTGCCTGGTCCGGACAGTTGAACACTGAAGCTTTCTTT.

Here the CDR3 reads CASSYSLGGLADTQYF. Here the CDR3 DNA reads TGTGCCAGCAGTTACTCCCTAGGGGGGTTGGCAGATACGCAGTATTTT. The chain carries TRBV6-2 or TRBV6-3 and TRBJ2-3; D tentatively reads TRBD1 or TRBD2 (6 bases each). Germline CDR1 is MNHEY and CDR2 is SVGEGT. The CDR3 has 16 amino acids. Deletions cut 0 bases from V and 4 bases from J, with 14 bases between.

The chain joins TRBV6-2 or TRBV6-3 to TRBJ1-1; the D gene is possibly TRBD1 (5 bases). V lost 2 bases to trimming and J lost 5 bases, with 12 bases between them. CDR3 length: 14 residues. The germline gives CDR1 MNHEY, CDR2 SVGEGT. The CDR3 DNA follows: TGTGCCAGCAGTTACGAGGGGCTGGGGACTGAAGCTTTCTTT. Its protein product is CASSYEGLGTEAFF.

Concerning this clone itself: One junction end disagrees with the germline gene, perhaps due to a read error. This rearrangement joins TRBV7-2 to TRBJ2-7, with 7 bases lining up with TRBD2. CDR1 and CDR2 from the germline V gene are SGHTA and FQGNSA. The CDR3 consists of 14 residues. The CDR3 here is CASSSRAGSSEQYF. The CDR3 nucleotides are TGTGCCAGCAGCTCCCGAGCGGGGTCCTCCGAGCAGTACTTC.

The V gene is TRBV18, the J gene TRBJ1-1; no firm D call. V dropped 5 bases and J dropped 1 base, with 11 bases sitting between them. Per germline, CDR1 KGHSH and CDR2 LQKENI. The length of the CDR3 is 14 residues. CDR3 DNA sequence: TGTGCCAGCTCAGTCGCCTTCGCGAACACTGAAGCTTTCTTT. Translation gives CASSVAFANTEAFF.

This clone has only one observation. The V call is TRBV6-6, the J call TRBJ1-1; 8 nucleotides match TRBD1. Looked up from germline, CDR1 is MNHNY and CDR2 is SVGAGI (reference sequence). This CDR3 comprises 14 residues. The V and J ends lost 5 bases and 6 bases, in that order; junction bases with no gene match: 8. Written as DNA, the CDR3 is TGTGCCAGCAGTCGATCAGGGGGCTTGGCTGAAGCTTTCTTT. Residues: CASSRSGGLAEAFF.

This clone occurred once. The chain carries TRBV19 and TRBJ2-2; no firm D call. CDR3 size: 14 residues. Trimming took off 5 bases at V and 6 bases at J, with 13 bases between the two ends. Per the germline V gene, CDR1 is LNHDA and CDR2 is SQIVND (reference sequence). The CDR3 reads CASSLYLLSGELFF. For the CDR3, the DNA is TGTGCCAGTAGTCTTTACTTACTCTCCGGGGAGCTGTTTTTT.

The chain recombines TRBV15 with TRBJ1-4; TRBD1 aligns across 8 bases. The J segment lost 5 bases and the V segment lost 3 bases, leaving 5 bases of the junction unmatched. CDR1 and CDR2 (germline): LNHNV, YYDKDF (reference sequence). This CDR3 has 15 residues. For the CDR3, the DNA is TGTGCCACCAGCAGCGGACAGGGAATGAATGAAAAACTGTTTTTT. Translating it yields CATSSGQGMNEKLFF. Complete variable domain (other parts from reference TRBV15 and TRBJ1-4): DAMVIQNPRYQVTQFGKPVTLSCSQTLNHNVMYWYQQKSSQAPKLLFHYYDKDFNNEADTPDNFQSRRPNTSFCFLDIRSPGLGDTAMYLCATSSGQGMNEKLFFGSGTQLSVL.